A single sample is the source of the 5 T cell receptor beta chains below, sequenced in a study of cytomegalovirus exposure and HLA in healthy donors. Libraries were prepared by immunoSEQ multiplex PCR; TCRdb keeps only in-frame clonotypes and omits some of them. Here the sample spans about 130,000 clones, approximately 95% being singletons. The sequenced sample was PBMCs. The source of these receptors is a man aged 18-30 years in good health and CMV-seronegative.

The chain links TRBV28 to TRBJ1-2, with unresolved D. The germline gives CDR1 MDHEN, CDR2 SYDVKM. The CDR3 spans 14 residues. V lost 2 bases to trimming and J lost 4 bases, with 11 bases between them. The DNA for the CDR3 is TGTGCCAGCAGTTTAAGAGGTCTACGCTATGGCTACACCTTC. Its translation: CASSLRGLRYGYTF.

This rearrangement joins TRBV7-9 to TRBJ2-1; 9 nucleotides line up with TRBD1. The CDR3 consists of 14 residues. Germline assignment: CDR1 SEHNR and CDR2 FQNEAQ (reference sequence). The J segment lost 9 bases and the V segment lost 2 bases, leaving 5 bases of the junction unmatched. The chain's CDR3 is CASSLTSTGGEQFF. Written as DNA, the CDR3 is TGTGCCAGCAGCTTAACGTCGACAGGGGGTGAGCAGTTCTTC.

This chain links TRBV28 with TRBJ1-1; weak D call: TRBD1 (5 bases). CDR1 MDHEN and CDR2 SYDVKM come from the germline V gene. V shed 1 base and J shed 1 base, with 16 bases lying between them. This CDR3 comprises 17 residues. The CDR3 is CASSLYSGAGENTEAFF. Written as DNA, the CDR3 is TGTGCCAGCAGTTTATATAGCGGGGCAGGTGAGAACACTGAAGCTTTCTTT. The full variable domain, its missing parts supplied by reference TRBV28 and TRBJ1-1, is DVKVTQSSRYLVKRTGEKVFLECVQDMDHENMFWYRQDPGLGLRLIYFSYDVKMKEKGDIPEGYSVSREKKERFSLILESASTNQTSMYLCASSLYSGAGENTEAFFGQGTRLTVV.

This rearrangement joins TRBV7-9 to TRBJ2-2, with 13 bases aligning to TRBD2. V was clipped by 7 bases and J by 6 bases; unmatched bases: 11. Germline CDR1 reads SEHNR; CDR2 reads FQNEAQ (reference sequence). This CDR3 spans 17 amino acids. CDR3 coding DNA: TGTGCCAGCATCCCTAGGACTAGCGGGAGTAGGGCCGGGGAGCTGTTTTTT. Amino acid sequence: CASIPRTSGSRAGELFF.

This rearrangement joins TRBV28 to TRBJ2-3; D is possibly TRBD2 (6 bases). Germline-derived CDR1 and CDR2 are MDHEN and SYDVKM. The CDR3 spans 17 residues. The V end was cut by 4 bases, the J end by 2 bases, with 19 bases between. The CDR3 loop is CASSSQEAGLYTDTQYF. CDR3 DNA sequence: TGTGCCAGCAGTTCCCAGGAAGCGGGCCTATACACAGATACGCAGTATTTT.